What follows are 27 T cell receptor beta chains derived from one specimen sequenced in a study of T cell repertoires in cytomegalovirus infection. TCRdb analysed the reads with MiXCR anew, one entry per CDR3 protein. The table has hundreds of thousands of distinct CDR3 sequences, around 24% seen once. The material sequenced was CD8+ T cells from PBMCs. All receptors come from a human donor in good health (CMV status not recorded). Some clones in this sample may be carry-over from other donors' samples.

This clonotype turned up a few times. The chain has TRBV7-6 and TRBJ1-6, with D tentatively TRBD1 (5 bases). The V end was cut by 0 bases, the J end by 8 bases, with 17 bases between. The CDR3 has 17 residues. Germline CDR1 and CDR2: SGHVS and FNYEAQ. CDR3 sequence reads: CASSLAAGAGGDSPLHF. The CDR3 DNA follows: TGTGCCAGCAGCTTAGCCGCTGGGGCGGGCGGGGATTCACCCCTCCACTTT. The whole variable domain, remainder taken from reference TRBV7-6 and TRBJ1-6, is GAGVSQSPRYKVTKRGQDVALRCDPISGHVSLYWYRQALGQGPEFLTYFNYEAQQDKSGLPNDRFSAERPEGSISTLTIQRTEQRDSAMYRCASSLAAGAGGDSPLHFGNGTRLTVT.

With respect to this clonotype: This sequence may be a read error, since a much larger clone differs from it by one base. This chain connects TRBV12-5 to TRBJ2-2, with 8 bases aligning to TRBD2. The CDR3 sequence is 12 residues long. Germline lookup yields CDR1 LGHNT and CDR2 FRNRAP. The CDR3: CVTGTRPGELFF. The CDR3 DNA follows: TGTGTTACCGGGACTAGGCCCGGGGAGCTGTTTTTT.

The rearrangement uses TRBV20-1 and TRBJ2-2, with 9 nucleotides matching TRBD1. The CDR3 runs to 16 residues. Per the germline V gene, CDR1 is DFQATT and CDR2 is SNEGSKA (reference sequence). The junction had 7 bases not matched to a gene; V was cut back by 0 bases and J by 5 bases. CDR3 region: CSARDSHRGHTGELFF. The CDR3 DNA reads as TGCAGTGCTAGAGATTCCCACAGGGGGCATACCGGGGAGCTGTTTTTT.

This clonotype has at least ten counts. In DNA form, the CDR3 reads TGTGCCAGCAGTCCCGGACAGAAGGACGAGCAGTACGTC. It encodes CASSPGQKDEQYV. The chain is built from TRBV28 and TRBJ2-7, with D possibly TRBD1 on 6 matching bases. The V gene lost 5 bases and the J gene lost 5 bases, with 13 bases spanning the gap. In germline, CDR1 is MDHEN, CDR2 SYDVKM. CDR3 length: 13 residues.

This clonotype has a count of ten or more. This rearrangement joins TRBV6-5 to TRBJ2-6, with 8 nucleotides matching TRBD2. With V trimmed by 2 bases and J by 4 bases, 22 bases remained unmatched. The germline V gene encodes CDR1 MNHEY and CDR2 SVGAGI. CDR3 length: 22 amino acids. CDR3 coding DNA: TGTGCCAGCAGTTACCAGTGGGACGGGGGGGCATACCCCCCGCCCGGGGCCAACGTCCTGACTTTC. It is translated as CASSYQWDGGAYPPPGANVLTF.

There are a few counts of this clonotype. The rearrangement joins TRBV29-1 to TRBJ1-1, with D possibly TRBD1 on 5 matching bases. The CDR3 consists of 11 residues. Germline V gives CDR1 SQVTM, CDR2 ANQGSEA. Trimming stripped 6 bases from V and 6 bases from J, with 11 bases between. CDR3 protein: CSVPGGAEAFF. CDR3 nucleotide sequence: TGCAGCGTGCCGGGGGGGGCTGAAGCTTTCTTT.

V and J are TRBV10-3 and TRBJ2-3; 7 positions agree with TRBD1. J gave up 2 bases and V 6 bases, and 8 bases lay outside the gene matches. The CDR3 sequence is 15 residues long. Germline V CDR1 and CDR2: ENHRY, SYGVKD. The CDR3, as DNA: TGTGCCATCAGAACCGGGACAGATGACACAGATACGCAGTATTTT. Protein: CAIRTGTDDTDTQYF.

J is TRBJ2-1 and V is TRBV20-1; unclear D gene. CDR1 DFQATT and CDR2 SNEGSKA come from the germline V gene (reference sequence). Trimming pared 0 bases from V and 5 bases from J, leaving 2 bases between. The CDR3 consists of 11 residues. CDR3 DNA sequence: TGCAGTGCTAGAGACCACAATGAGCAGTTCTTC. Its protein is CSARDHNEQFF.

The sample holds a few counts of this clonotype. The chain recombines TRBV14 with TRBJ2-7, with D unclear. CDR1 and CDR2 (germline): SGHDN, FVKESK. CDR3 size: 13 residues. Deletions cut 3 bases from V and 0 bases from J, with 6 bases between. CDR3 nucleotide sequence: TGTGCCAGCAGCCACCTTAACTCCTACGAGCAGTACTTC. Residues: CASSHLNSYEQYF.

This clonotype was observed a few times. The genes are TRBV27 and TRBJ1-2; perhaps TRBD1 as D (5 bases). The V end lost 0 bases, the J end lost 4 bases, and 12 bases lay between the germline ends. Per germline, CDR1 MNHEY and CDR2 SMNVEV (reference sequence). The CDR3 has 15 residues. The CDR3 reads CASSLSQGGTYGYTF. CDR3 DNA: TGTGCCAGCAGTTTATCGCAGGGTGGAACCTATGGCTACACCTTC.

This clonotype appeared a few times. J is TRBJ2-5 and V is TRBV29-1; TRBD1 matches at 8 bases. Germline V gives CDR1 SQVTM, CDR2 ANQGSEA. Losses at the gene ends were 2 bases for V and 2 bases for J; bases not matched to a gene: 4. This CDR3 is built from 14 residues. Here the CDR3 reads CSVETGTGQETQYF. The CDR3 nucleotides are TGCAGCGTTGAAACCGGGACAGGACAAGAGACCCAGTACTTC.

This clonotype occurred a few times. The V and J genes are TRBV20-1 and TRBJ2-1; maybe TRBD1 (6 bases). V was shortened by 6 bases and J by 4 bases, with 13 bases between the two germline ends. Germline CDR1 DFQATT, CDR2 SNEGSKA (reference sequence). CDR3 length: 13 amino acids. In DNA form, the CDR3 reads TGCAGTGCACCGACAGGACCGTACAATGAGCAGTTCTTC. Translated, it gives CSAPTGPYNEQFF.

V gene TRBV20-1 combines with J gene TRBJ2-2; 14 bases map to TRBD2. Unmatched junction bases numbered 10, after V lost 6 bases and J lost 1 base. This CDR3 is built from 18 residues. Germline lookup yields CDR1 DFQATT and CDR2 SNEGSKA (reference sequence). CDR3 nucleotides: TGCAGTGCAGGAAAGGGACTAGCGGGGGCCCTGAACACCGGGGAGCTGTTTTTT. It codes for CSAGKGLAGALNTGELFF.

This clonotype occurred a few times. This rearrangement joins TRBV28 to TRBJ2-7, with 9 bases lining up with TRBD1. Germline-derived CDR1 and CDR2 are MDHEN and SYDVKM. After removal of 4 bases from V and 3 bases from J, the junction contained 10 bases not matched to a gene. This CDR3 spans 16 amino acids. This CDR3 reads CASSSRGGTGHYEQYV. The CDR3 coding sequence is TGTGCCAGCAGTTCGAGAGGGGGGACAGGGCACTACGAGCAGTACGTC.

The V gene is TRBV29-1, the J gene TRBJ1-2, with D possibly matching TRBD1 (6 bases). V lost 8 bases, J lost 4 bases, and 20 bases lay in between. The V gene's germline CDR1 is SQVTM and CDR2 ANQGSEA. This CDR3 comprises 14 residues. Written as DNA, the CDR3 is TGCAGCATTGCAGTGGCAGGGGATACCTATGGCTACACCTTC. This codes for CSIAVAGDTYGYTF.

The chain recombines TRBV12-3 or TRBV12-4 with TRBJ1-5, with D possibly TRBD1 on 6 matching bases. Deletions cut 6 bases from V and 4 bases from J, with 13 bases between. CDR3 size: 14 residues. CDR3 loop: CASSPPGTNQPQHF. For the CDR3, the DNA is TGTGCCAGCAGCCCACCAGGGACAAATCAGCCCCAGCATTTT.

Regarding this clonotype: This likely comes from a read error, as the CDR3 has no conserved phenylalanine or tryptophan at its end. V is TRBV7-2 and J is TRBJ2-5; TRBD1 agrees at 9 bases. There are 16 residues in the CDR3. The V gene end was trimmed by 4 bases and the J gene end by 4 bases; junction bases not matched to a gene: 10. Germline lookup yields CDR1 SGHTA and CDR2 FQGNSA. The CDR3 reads CASSSGQGIVGETQYS. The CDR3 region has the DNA TGTGCCAGCAGCTCCGGACAGGGGATCGTTGGAGAGACCCAGTACTCC.

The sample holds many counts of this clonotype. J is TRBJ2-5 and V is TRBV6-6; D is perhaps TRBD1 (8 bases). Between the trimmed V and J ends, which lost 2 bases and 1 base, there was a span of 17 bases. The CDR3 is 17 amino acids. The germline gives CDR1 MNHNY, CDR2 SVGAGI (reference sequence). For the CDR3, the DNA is TGTGCCAGCAGTTACCCCACGACAGGGGAGGGCCAAGAGACCCAGTACTTC. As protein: CASSYPTTGEGQETQYF.

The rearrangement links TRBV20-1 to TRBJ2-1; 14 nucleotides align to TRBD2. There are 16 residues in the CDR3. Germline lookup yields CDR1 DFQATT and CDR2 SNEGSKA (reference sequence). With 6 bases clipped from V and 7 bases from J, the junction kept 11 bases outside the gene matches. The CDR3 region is CSAAPGLAGVRNEQFF. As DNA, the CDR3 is TGCAGTGCGGCGCCGGGACTAGCGGGGGTGCGTAATGAGCAGTTCTTC.

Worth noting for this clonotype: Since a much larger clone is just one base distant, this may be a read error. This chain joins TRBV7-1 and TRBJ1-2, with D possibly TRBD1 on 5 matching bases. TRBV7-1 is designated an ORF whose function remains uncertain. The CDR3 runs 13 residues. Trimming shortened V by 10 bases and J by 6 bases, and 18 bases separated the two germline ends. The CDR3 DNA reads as TGTGCCACATATAACAGGAGTTCCCATGGCTACACCTTC. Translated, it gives CATYNRSSHGYTF.

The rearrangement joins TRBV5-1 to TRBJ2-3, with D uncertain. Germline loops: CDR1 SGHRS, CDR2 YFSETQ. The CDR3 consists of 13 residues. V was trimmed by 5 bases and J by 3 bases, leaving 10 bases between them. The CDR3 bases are TGCGCCAGCAGGGGCCCTGTTACAGATACGCAGTATTTT. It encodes CASRGPVTDTQYF.

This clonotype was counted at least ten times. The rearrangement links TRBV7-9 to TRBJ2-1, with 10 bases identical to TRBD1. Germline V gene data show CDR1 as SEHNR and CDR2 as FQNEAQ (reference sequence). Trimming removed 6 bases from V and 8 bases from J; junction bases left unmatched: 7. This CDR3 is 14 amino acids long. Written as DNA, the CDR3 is TGTGCCAGCAGGTCCGGGGACAGGGGCGATGAGCAGTTCTTC. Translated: CASRSGDRGDEQFF. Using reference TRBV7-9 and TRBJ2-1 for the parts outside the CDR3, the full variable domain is DTGVSQNPRHKITKRGQNVTFRCDPISEHNRLYWYRQTLGQGPEFLTYFQNEAQLEKSRLLSDRFSAERPKGSFSTLEIQRTEQGDSAMYLCASRSGDRGDEQFFGPGTRLTVL.

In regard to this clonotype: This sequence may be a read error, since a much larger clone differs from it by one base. In DNA form, the CDR3 reads TGTGCCAGCAGTTACTCAATAGCGGGGGGGTCGACAGATACGCAGTATTTT. Translating gives CASSYSIAGGSTDTQYF. This sequence joins TRBV6-2 or TRBV6-3 and TRBJ2-3, with 11 positions matching TRBD2. The CDR3 covers 17 residues. Germline V gene lookup returns CDR1 MNHEY and CDR2 SVGEGT. The V and J ends lost 0 bases and 3 bases, in that order; junction bases with no gene match: 5.

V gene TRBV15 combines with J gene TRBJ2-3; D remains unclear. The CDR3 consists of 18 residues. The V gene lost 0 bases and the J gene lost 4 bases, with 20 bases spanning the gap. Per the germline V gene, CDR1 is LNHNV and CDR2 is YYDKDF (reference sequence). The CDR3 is CATSREVSGTHGADTQYF. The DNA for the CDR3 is TGTGCCACCAGCAGAGAAGTCTCCGGTACTCATGGGGCAGATACGCAGTATTTT.

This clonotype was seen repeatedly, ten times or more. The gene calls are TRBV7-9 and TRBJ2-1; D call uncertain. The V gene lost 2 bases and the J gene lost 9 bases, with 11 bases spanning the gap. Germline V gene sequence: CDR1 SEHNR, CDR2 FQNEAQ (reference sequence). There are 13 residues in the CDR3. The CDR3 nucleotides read TGTGCCAGCAGCTTAATCGGCCGCCCTGAGCAGTTCTTC. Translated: CASSLIGRPEQFF.

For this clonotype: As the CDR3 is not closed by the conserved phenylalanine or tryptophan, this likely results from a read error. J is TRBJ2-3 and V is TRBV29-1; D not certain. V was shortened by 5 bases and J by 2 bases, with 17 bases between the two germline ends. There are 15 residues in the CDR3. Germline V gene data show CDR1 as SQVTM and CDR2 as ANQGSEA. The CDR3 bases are TGCAGCGTTCTTAGTTGGATATGGAACACAGATACGCAGTATTGT. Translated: CSVLSWIWNTDTQYC.

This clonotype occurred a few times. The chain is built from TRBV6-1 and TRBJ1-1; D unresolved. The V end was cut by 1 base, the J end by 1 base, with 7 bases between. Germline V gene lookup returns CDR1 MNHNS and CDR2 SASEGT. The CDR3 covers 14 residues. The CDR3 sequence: CASSEVGWNTEAFF. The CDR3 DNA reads TGTGCCAGCAGTGAAGTGGGCTGGAACACTGAAGCTTTCTTT.